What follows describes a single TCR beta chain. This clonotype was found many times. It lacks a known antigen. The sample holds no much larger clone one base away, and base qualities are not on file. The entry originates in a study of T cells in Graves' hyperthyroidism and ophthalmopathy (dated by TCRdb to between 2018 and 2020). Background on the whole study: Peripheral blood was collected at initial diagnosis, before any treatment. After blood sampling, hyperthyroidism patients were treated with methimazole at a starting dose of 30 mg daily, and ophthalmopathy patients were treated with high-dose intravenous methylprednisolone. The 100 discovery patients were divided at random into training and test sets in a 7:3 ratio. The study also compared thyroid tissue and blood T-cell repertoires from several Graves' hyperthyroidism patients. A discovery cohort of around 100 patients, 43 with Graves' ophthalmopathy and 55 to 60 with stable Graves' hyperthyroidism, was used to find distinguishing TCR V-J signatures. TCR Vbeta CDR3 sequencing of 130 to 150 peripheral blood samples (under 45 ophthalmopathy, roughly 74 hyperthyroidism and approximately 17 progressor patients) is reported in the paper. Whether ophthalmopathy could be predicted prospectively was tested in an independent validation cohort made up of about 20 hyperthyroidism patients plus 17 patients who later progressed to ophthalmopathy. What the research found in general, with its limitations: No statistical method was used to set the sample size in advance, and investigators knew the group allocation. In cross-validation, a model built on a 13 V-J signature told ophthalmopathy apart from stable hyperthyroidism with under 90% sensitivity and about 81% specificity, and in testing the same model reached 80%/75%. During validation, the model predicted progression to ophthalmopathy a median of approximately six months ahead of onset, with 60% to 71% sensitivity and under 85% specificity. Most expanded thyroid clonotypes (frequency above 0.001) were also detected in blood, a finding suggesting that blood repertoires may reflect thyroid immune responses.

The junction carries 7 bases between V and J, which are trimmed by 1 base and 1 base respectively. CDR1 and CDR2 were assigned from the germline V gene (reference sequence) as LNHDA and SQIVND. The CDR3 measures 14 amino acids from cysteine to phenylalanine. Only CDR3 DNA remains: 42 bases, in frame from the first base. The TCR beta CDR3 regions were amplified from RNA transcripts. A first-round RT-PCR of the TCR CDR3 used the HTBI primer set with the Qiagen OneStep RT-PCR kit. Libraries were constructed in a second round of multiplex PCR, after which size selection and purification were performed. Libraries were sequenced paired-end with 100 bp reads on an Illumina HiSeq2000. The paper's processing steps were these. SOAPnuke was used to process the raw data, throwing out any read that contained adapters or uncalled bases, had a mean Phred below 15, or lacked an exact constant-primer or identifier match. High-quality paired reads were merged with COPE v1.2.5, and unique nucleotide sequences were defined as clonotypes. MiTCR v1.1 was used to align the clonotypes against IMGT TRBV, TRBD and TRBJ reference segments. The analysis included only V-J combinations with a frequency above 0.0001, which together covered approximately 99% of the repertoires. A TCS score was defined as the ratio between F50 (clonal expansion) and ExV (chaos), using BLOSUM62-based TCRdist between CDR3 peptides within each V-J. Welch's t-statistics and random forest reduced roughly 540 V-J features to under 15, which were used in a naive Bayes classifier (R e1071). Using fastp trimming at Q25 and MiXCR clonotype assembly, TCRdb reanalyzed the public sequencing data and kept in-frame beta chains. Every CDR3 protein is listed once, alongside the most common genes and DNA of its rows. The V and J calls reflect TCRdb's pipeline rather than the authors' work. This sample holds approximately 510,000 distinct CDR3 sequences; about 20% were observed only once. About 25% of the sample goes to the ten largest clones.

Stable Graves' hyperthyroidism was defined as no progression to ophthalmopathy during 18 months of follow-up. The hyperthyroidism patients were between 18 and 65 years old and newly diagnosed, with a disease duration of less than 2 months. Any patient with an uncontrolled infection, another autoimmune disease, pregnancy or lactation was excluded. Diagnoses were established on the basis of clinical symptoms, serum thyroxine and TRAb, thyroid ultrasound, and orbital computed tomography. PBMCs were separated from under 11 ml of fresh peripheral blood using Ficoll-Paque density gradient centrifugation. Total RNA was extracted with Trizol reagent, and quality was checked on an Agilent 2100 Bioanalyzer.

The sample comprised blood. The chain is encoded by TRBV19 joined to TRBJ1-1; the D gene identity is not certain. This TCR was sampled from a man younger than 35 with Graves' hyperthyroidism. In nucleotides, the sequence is TGTGCCAGTAGTATAGGAGAACAGAACACTGAAGCTTTCTTT. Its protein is CASSIGEQNTEAFF. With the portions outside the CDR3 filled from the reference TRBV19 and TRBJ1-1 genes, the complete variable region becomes DGGITQSPKYLFRKEGQNVTLSCEQNLNHDAMYWYRQDPGQGLRLIYYSQIVNDFQKGDIAEGYSVSREKKESFPLTVTSAQKNPTAFYLCASSIGEQNTEAFFGQGTRLTVV.